A single sample is the source of the 18 T cell receptor beta chains below, sequenced in a study of identical twins. MiXCR was run by TCRdb on the 5' RACE reads, yielding one entry per CDR3 protein. The repertoire holds 500,000 or so distinct CDR3 sequences, with 13% to 15% as singletons. The same data also went into a second study, on yellow fever vaccine responses in identical twins.

Sequencing was performed on CD4+ T cells sorted from blood. The source is a woman aged 18-29 years in good health.

This clonotype has just a few counts. The chain couples TRBV15 to TRBJ2-1; no firm D call. Germline CDR1 and CDR2: LNHNV and YYDKDF (reference sequence). This CDR3 region has 13 residues. With 0 bases removed from V and 3 bases from J, the gap between germline ends came to 3 bases. CDR3 in amino acids: CATSREFYNEQFF. DNA for the CDR3: TGTGCCACCAGCAGAGAATTCTACAATGAGCAGTTCTTC. Full variable domain (remainder filled in from reference TRBV15 and TRBJ2-1): DAMVIQNPRYQVTQFGKPVTLSCSQTLNHNVMYWYQQKSSQAPKLLFHYYDKDFNNEADTPDNFQSRRPNTSFCFLDIRSPGLGDTAMYLCATSREFYNEQFFGPGTRLTVL.

This clonotype was recorded a few times. V and J are TRBV7-6 and TRBJ2-1; either TRBD1 or TRBD2 may supply D (6 bases each). Germline values: CDR1 SGHVS, CDR2 FNYEAQ. CDR3 length: 15 amino acids. V was shortened by 1 base and J by 10 bases, with 17 bases between the two germline ends. CDR3 DNA sequence: TGTGCCAGCAGCTTAGGGGGGGCTCGGCTCGAAGAGCAGTTCTTC. Amino acid sequence: CASSLGGARLEEQFF.

This clonotype was recorded a few times. The chain recombines TRBV28 with TRBJ2-2, with TRBD1 identical over 11 bases. V was clipped by 11 bases and J by 4 bases; unmatched bases: 6. Looked up from germline, CDR1 is MDHEN and CDR2 is SYDVKM. The CDR3 covers 14 residues. The CDR3 DNA reads as TGTGCCGGACAGGGGGCGAGAGGCACCGGGGAGCTGTTTTTT. This gives the protein CAGQGARGTGELFF.

This chain joins TRBV18 and TRBJ1-1; 9 bases are shared with TRBD1. CDR3 length equals 15 residues. CDR1 and CDR2 from the germline V gene are KGHSH and LQKENI. The V segment lost 3 bases and the J segment 1 base; nucleotides outside the gene matches: 3. DNA for the CDR3: TGTGCCAGCTCACCCGGGACAGGGTCGAACACTGAAGCTTTCTTT. Translated: CASSPGTGSNTEAFF.

This clonotype has only a few counts. This rearrangement joins TRBV5-1 to TRBJ2-7; weak D call: TRBD1 (6 bases). The V end lost 2 bases, the J end lost 5 bases, and 14 bases lay between the germline ends. The CDR3 is 14 amino acids. Germline V CDR1 and CDR2: SGHRS, YFSETQ. For the CDR3, the DNA is TGCGCCAGCAGCTTCGCAGGGGTCCTCGACGAGCAGTACTTC. Protein: CASSFAGVLDEQYF.

This clonotype was seen more than once but under ten times. This chain links TRBV6-1 with TRBJ2-5, with 9 bases that match TRBD2. This CDR3 spans 14 amino acids. Germline V gives CDR1 MNHNS, CDR2 SASEGT. V was clipped by 5 bases and J by 9 bases; unmatched bases: 10. The CDR3 loop reads CASSPAGGRVAQYF. Written as DNA, the CDR3 is TGTGCCAGCAGTCCCGCGGGGGGGCGTGTGGCCCAGTACTTC.

V and J are TRBV7-9 and TRBJ2-7; D is unresolved. The germline V gene has CDR1 SEHNR and CDR2 FQNEAQ (reference sequence). V shed 5 bases and J shed 3 bases, with 8 bases lying between them. CDR3 length: 12 amino acids. The CDR3: CASSVHNYEQYF. In DNA form, the CDR3 reads TGTGCCAGCAGCGTACACAACTACGAGCAGTACTTC.

The chain combines TRBV7-2 with TRBJ2-2, with D perhaps TRBD1 (5 bases). Trimming pared 5 bases from V and 7 bases from J, leaving 14 bases between. Germline V lookup: CDR1 SGHTA, CDR2 FQGNSA. This CDR3 region has 14 residues. DNA of the CDR3: TGTGCCAGCAGCCGTATTGGAAGGGGCGGGGAGCTGTTTTTT. It encodes CASSRIGRGGELFF.

This clonotype occurred a few times. This chain uses TRBV6-6 with TRBJ2-7; the match to TRBD2 covers 9 bases. This CDR3 is 13 amino acids long. Trimming removed 8 bases from V and 5 bases from J; junction bases left unmatched: 7. CDR1 MNHNY and CDR2 SVGAGI come from the germline V gene (reference sequence). DNA of the CDR3: TGTGCCAGCCGCCCTAGCGGGAACGACGAGCAGTACTTC. Amino acids: CASRPSGNDEQYF.

For the CDR3, the DNA is TGTGCCAGCAGCTCGGTAGCGGGGAGCGAGCAGTACTTC. The encoded protein is CASSSVAGSEQYF. The chain is built from TRBV7-2 and TRBJ2-7, with 8 bases that match TRBD2. Unmatched junction bases numbered 5, after V lost 4 bases and J lost 6 bases. The CDR3 contains 13 residues. Germline CDR1 SGHTA, CDR2 FQGNSA.

This clonotype appeared a few times. The chain combines TRBV6-2 or TRBV6-3 with TRBJ2-1, with unresolved D. This CDR3 has 15 residues. Germline V gene sequence: CDR1 MNHEY, CDR2 SVGEGT. V was shortened by 7 bases and J by 5 bases, with 18 bases between the two germline ends. CDR3 amino acids: CASTLTPFGDNEQFF. CDR3 sequence (DNA): TGTGCCAGCACCCTCACACCTTTTGGGGACAATGAGCAGTTCTTC.

This clonotype has a handful of counts. This chain joins TRBV3-1 and TRBJ2-7; tentative D call: TRBD1 (6 bases). Germline CDR1 and CDR2: LGHDT and YNNKEL (reference sequence). With 4 bases removed from V and 0 bases from J, the gap between germline ends came to 13 bases. This CDR3 is built from 15 residues. CDR3 residues: CASSPPDSSSYEQYF. CDR3 coding DNA: TGTGCCAGCAGCCCCCCGGACAGTAGCTCCTACGAGCAGTACTTC.

In this sample, this clonotype turned up a few times. The gene calls are TRBV5-8 and TRBJ2-1; 11 bases line up with TRBD2. The CDR3 extends over 17 amino acids. V lost 4 bases to trimming and J lost 4 bases; unmatched junction nucleotides: 10. Germline V gives CDR1 SGHTS, CDR2 YDEGEE. DNA for the CDR3: TGTGCCAGCAGCAGGGCGGCTAGCGGGGGGATGTACAATGAGCAGTTCTTC. Encoded protein: CASSRAASGGMYNEQFF.

The DNA of the CDR3 is TGTGCCAGCAGAGCGGGACAGGGGGCATTCGATACGCAGTATTTT. Translated: CASRAGQGAFDTQYF. The chain combines TRBV11-2 with TRBJ2-3; 12 positions match TRBD1. The CDR3 runs 15 residues. With V trimmed by 6 bases and J by 6 bases, 7 bases remained unmatched. CDR1 SGHAT and CDR2 FQNNGV come from the germline V gene. Combining the CDR3 with reference TRBV11-2 and TRBJ2-3 gives the whole variable domain EAGVAQSPRYKIIEKRQSVAFWCNPISGHATLYWYQQILGQGPKLLIQFQNNGVVDDSQLPKDRFSAERLKGVDSTLKIQPAKLEDSAVYLCASRAGQGAFDTQYFGPGTRLTVL.

This clonotype was found a few times. The chain employs TRBV11-2 and TRBJ2-7; TRBD2 is a possible D gene (5 bases). The length of the CDR3 is 15 residues. Germline V gene sequence: CDR1 SGHAT, CDR2 FQNNGV. V was cut by 0 bases and J by 4 bases, with 13 bases left in between. The CDR3 sequence is CASSLEAVRLYEQYF. Written as DNA, the CDR3 is TGTGCCAGCAGCTTAGAAGCGGTGAGGCTTTACGAGCAGTACTTC.

This clonotype was recorded a few times. This sequence joins TRBV15 and TRBJ1-5; 7 positions agree with TRBD1. The germline V gene has CDR1 LNHNV and CDR2 YYDKDF (reference sequence). The CDR3 has 16 amino acids. Germline trimming cut 0 bases from V and 6 bases from J; bases unmatched to any gene: 8. DNA of the CDR3: TGTGCCACCAGCAGAGACAGGGGGTTTTTGGCTCAGCCCCAGCATTTT. This sequence encodes CATSRDRGFLAQPQHF.

This clonotype was found a few times. This rearrangement joins TRBV6-1 to TRBJ2-1; 7 bases match TRBD2. In germline, CDR1 is MNHNS, CDR2 SASEGT. The V and J ends lost 8 bases and 4 bases, in that order; junction bases with no gene match: 8. The CDR3 runs 14 residues. In nucleotides, the CDR3 is TGTGCCAGCCCCGAACGGGACTATTACAATGAGCAGTTCTTC. It codes for CASPERDYYNEQFF.

This clonotype has ten or more counts. The CDR3 DNA reads as TGTGCCAGCAGTTTCGGGGCTCCGGGCACAGATACGCAGTATTTT. It encodes CASSFGAPGTDTQYF. The chain is built from TRBV28 and TRBJ2-3; either TRBD1 or TRBD2 may fit D (5 bases each). Germline CDR1 reads MDHEN; CDR2 reads SYDVKM. The length of the CDR3 is 15 residues. V was pared by 3 bases and J by 1 base, with 11 bases between.